The clone carrying this TCR beta chain was counted a few times. Antigen specificity is unknown. The PCR made use of 60 Vbeta and 13 Jbeta primers. Original methodology: Later work found 65 million to 90 million unique TCR beta chains, with roughly 11 million shared. TCRdb keeps only in-frame clones here, not all; method: immunoSEQ multiplex PCR. The V and J calls and clone size are taken from that table; D and trimming were inferred from the DNA. Of 90,000 or so clones listed, 82% are singletons. This entry comes from a study of cytomegalovirus exposure and HLA in healthy donors. Study-level information: In a previous analysis, around 120 million unique TCR beta sequences were found from about 179 million T cells.

Findings and limits, study-wide: Later analysis associated a missense DCLRE1C variant with TCR beta V- and J-gene trimming.

This clonotype originated in a man between 25 and 39 years old in good health and CMV-seropositive. Sequenced material: PBMCs.

The CDR3 sequence is CASSLEVLAGVVNEQFF. The CDR3 nucleotides read TGTGCCAGCAGCTTAGAGGTCCTAGCGGGAGTCGTCAATGAGCAGTTCTTC. This chain joins TRBV11-2 and TRBJ2-1, with 10 bases aligning to TRBD2. Trimming removed 0 bases from V and 6 bases from J; junction bases left unmatched: 8. The CDR3 consists of 17 residues. From germline, CDR1 is SGHAT and CDR2 FQNNGV.